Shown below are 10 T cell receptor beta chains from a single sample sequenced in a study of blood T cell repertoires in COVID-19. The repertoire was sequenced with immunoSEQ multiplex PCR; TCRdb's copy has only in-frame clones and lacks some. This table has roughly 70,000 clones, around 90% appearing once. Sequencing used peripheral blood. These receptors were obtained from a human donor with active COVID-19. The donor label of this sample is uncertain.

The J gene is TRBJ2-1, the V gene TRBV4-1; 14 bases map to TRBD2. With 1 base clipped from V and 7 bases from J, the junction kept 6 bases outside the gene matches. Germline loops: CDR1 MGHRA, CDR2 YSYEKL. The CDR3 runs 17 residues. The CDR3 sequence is CASSQVGTSGRGNEQFF. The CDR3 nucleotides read TGCGCCAGCAGCCAAGTCGGGACTAGCGGGAGAGGGAATGAGCAGTTCTTC.

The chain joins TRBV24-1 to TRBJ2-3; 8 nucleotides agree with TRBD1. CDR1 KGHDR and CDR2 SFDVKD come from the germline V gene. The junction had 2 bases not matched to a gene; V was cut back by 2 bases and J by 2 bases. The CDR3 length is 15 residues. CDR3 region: CATSDWDRITDTQYF. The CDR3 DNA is TGTGCCACCAGTGATTGGGACAGGATCACAGATACGCAGTATTTT.

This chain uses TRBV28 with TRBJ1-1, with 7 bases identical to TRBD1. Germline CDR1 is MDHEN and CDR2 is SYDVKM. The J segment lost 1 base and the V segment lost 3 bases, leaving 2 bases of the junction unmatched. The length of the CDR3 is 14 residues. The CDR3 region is CASSLRGRNTEAFF. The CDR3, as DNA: TGTGCCAGCAGTTTGAGGGGGCGGAACACTGAAGCTTTCTTT.

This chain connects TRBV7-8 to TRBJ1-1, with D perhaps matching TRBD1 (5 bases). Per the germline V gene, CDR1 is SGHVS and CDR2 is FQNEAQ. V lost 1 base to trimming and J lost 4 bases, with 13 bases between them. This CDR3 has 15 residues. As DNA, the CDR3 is TGTGCCAGCAGCTTAGTATCGCAGGGAGGCACTGAAGCTTTCTTT. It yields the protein CASSLVSQGGTEAFF.

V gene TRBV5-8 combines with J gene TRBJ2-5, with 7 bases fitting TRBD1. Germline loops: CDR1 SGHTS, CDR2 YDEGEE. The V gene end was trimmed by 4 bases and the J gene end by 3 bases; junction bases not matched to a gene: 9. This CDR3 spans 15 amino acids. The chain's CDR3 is CASSTSGQRKETQYF. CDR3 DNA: TGTGCCAGCAGCACTTCGGGACAGCGAAAAGAGACCCAGTACTTC.

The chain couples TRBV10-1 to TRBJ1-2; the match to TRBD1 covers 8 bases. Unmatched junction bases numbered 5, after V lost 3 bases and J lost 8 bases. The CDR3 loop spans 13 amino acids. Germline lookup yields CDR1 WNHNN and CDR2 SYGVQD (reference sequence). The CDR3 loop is CASSEDRGWGYTF. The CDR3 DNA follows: TGCGCCAGCAGTGAAGACAGGGGCTGGGGCTACACCTTC.

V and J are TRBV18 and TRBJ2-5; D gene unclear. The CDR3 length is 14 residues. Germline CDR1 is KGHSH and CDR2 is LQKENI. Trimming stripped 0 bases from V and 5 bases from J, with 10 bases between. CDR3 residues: CASSPPSLRETQYF. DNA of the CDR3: TGTGCCAGCTCACCACCGAGTCTCCGGGAGACCCAGTACTTC.

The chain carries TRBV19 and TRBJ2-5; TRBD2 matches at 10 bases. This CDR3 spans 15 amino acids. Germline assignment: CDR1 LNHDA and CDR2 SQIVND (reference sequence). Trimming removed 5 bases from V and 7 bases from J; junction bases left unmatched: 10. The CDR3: CASSPASSGSGTQYF. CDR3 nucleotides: TGTGCCAGTAGTCCTGCTTCTAGCGGGAGCGGGACCCAGTACTTC.

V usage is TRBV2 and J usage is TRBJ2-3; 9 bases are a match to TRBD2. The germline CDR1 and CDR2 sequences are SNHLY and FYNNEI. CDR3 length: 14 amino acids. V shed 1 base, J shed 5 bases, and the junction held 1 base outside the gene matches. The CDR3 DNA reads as TGTGCCAGCAGTGAAGAACTAGCGGGAGATACGCAGTATTTT. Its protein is CASSEELAGDTQYF.

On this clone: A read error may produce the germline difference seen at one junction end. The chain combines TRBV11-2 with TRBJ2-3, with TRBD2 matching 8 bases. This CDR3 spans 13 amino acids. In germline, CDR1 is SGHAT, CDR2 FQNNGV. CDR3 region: CASRLAGTDTQYF. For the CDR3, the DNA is TGTGCCAGCAGGTTAGCGGGGACAGATACGCAGTATTTT.